The clone carrying this T cell receptor beta chain was picked up one time. Its antigen is unidentified. The V end lost 4 bases, the J end lost 1 base, and 8 bases lay between the germline ends. CDR1 is GTSNPN, CDR2 SVGIG, per germline (reference sequence). The CDR3 covers 12 residues. The data originate from a study of PD-L1 blockade in urothelial cancer. For the study at large: Patients had undergone 0 to 3 prior chemotherapy regimens.

TCRdb's copy holds only in-frame clones and misses some; the assay was immunoSEQ multiplex PCR. Seen here are approximately 40,000 clones, around 88% observed once, and the top ten hold about a quarter. The time point was: peripheral blood 6 weeks after treatment start. Study results and limitations: Better survival was predicted when blood TCR clonality before treatment fell below the median.

The sequenced sample was PBMCs, obtained around atezolizumab (anti-PD-L1) treatment. The receptor was derived from a man between 60 and 70 years old with urothelial cancer. The rearrangement joins TRBV30 to TRBJ2-7; D gene unclear. The CDR3 DNA reads TGTGCCTGGATGGGCAGATCCTACGAGCAGTACTTC. It is translated as CAWMGRSYEQYF.